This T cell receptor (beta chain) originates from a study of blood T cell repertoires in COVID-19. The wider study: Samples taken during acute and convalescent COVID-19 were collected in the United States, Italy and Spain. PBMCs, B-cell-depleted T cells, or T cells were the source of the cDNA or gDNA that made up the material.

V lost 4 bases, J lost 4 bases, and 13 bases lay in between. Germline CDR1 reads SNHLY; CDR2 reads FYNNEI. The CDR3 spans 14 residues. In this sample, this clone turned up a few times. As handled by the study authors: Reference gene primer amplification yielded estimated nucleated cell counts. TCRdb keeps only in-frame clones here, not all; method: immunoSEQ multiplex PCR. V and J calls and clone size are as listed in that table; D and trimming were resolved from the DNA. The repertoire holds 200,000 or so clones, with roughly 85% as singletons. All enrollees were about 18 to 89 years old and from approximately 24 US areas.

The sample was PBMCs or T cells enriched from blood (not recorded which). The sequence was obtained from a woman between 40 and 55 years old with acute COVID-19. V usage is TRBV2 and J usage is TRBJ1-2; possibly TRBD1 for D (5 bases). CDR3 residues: CASSAGGGAYGYTF. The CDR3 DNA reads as TGTGCCAGCAGTGCCGGAGGCGGGGCCTATGGCTACACCTTC.